This T cell receptor beta chain was found in a study of T cells in Graves' hyperthyroidism and ophthalmopathy. Many counts were recorded for this clonotype. An absence of ophthalmopathy progression within 18 months meant stable Graves' hyperthyroidism. Clinical symptoms, serum thyroxine, TRAb, thyroid ultrasound and orbital computed tomography established diagnosis. The TCR beta CDR3 regions underwent amplification using RNA transcripts as the source. The TCR CDR3 first-round RT-PCR relied on the HTBI primer set. TCRdb reprocessed the multiplex PCR reads via MiXCR and lists one record per CDR3 protein. The sample carries 500,000 to 550,000 distinct CDR3 sequences, less than 25% recorded once. Sequencing was done on a sample of blood. The clonotype was recovered from a man between 18 and 35 years old with Graves' hyperthyroidism.

The CDR3 reads CASLQQYAGTVSGANVLTF. CDR3 bases: TGTGCCAGCTTGCAGCAATATGCGGGGACAGTTTCTGGGGCCAACGTCCTGACTTTC. V usage is TRBV7-9 and J usage is TRBJ2-6; D possibly corresponds to TRBD1 (7 bases). The V gene lost 8 bases and the J gene lost 1 base, with 24 bases spanning the gap. The CDR3 covers 19 residues. CDR1 SEHNR and CDR2 FQNEAQ come from the germline V gene (reference sequence).